This T cell receptor (beta chain) was identified during a study of shared clonotypes between healthy human individuals. Study information: Ranging from 18 to 49 in age, donors were a couple of women and a few men.

This CDR3 region has 15 residues. V shed 7 bases, J shed 5 bases, and the junction held 13 bases outside the gene matches. Per germline, CDR1 SGHVS and CDR2 FQNEAQ. Naive CD8 cells lacked CD45RO, underwent positive selection for CCR7 and left out terminally differentiated effector memory CD45RA+ cells. All of the donors resided in Nashville, Tennessee, and each was a Caucasian adult. Notes on the study in general: Researchers found naive subsets generally carried larger estimated richness than memory subsets.

Each sorted subset replicate got 200 ng genomic DNA, tens of thousands of genomes. The protocol was immunoSEQ multiplex PCR, while the TCRdb copy is restricted to in-frame clones and leaves out a portion. The sample lists 660,000 or so clones; about 96% were seen once. A note on this clone: The antigen remains unidentified.

The sequence was obtained from a woman aged 25 to 39 in good health. The sequencing sample was made of naive CD8+ T cells sorted from blood. The J gene is TRBJ1-1, the V gene TRBV7-8; TRBD1 matches at 7 bases. In DNA form, the CDR3 reads TGTGCCAGCACCCTCGCCGGGCAGGGGGGGACTGAAGCTTTCTTT. Its protein product is CASTLAGQGGTEAFF. Combining the CDR3 with reference TRBV7-8 and TRBJ1-1 gives the whole variable domain GAGVSQSPRYKVAKRGQDVALRCDPISGHVSLFWYQQALGQGPEFLTYFQNEAQLDKSGLPSDRFFAERPEGSVSTLKIQRTQQEDSAVYLCASTLAGQGGTEAFFGQGTRLTVV.